This TCR beta chain was observed in a study of regulatory T cells in long-lasting Graves disease. The CDR3 is 12 residues long. Trimming took 7 bases from V and 4 from J, leaving 10 bases between them. Germline CDR1 is WSHSY and CDR2 is SAAADI. This clonotype came up many times. The authors built TCR beta libraries using iRepertoire HTBI primers and Arm-PCR of CDR3 regions. TCRdb re-analysed the multiplex PCR reads in MiXCR, keeping a single row per CDR3 protein. This sample has 520,000 or so distinct CDR3 sequences, with around 12% found just once. Time point described: newly diagnosed GD, antithyroid drugs for less than 3 months. TCR sequences were obtained from RNA taken from PBMCs. The sample was also reused in another study, on T cells in Graves' hyperthyroidism and ophthalmopathy.

The starting material was peripheral blood mononuclear cells (PBMCs), obtained at new diagnosis, from a patient treated with antithyroid drugs. The receptor was isolated from a young woman with Graves disease. The chain joins TRBV10-2 to TRBJ1-2; possibly TRBD1 for D (6 bases). The CDR3 DNA reads as TGCGCCAGCACAGGGGCGGTCTATGGCTACACCTTC. This codes for CASTGAVYGYTF.